This T cell receptor beta chain was profiled in a study of EBV T-cell therapy then PD-1 blockade in nasopharyngeal carcinoma (dated by TCRdb to the early 2020s). Genomic DNA was extracted from sorted cells using the Qiagen DNeasy Kit. TCR beta chain deep sequencing was performed on the immunoSEQ platform. For the original study's pipeline: Repertoire data analysis was performed with the immunoSEQ Analyzer software. TCRdb obtained this table from immuneACCESS and retained in-frame rearrangements with V and J assigned. These tables miss some clones; where compared with another copy, unresolved V genes account for less than half of the shortfall, and the remainder is unexplained. V and J calls and clone size are given by that table; D and trimming were obtained from the DNA. The sample table lists about 19,000 clones, roughly 80% of them with a count of one. In total, the top ten clones hold around 30% of the sample.

The V end loses 5 bases and the J end loses 4 bases, and a stretch of 5 bases separates them. The CDR3 goes from the cysteine to the phenylalanine over 11 residues. Solely the CDR3 DNA is kept, with 33 bases framed from the first base. Reading the germline V gene (reference sequence) gives CDR1 MNHEY and CDR2 SMNVEV. This specimen's treatment or condition label, per the study, means: AdE1-LMPpoly-expanded autologous EBV-specific T-cell therapy followed by anti-PD-1 nivolumab. This clone has a single count. The antigen it recognizes is unknown. Base qualities are missing; no much larger clone stands one base away.

The specimen comprised CD8+ T cells from blood, sampled at roughly day 33 from a patient whose treatment included autologous EBV-specific T cells and nivolumab. This TCR came from a man aged 35-49 years with nasopharyngeal carcinoma. This chain is built from TRBV27 and TRBJ2-5; no D segment can be confidently identified. The DNA reads as follows: TGTGCCAGCAGTCGTGGAGAGACCCAGTACTTC. This codes for CASSRGETQYF.